Each of the 18 T cell receptor beta chains below was sequenced from the same sample in a study of T cell clonotyping in hematopoietic cell transplantation. TCRdb's copy holds only in-frame clones and misses some; the assay was immunoSEQ multiplex PCR. This repertoire shows 3,500 to 5,500 clones, 60% to 80% found once; its top ten account for over 7.5%. The sequenced sample was PBMCs, obtained 100 days after allogeneic stem cell transplant. These receptors all come from a male patient in his sixties or seventies who had an allogeneic stem cell transplant, so the T cells may come from the graft donor. Some clones in this sample may be carry-over from other donors' samples.

The chain joins TRBV4-1 to TRBJ2-5, with TRBD2 identical over 9 bases. Germline CDR1 and CDR2: MGHRA and YSYEKL. V lost 2 bases and J lost 5; bases outside the gene matches: 12. The CDR3 extends over 17 amino acids. The chain's CDR3 is CASSQPTLAGSGETQYF. The CDR3 region has the DNA TGCGCCAGCAGCCAACCTACCCTAGCGGGGTCCGGGGAGACCCAGTACTTC.

The chain uses TRBV5-6 and TRBJ2-7; D is uncertain. CDR3 length equals 13 residues. V gave up 3 bases and J gave up 6 bases, with 13 bases separating them. Germline CDR1 reads SGHDT; CDR2 reads YYEEEE. In DNA, the CDR3 is TGTGCCAGCAGCTCGGACCCCTCGGGCGAGCAGTACTTC. Translating gives CASSSDPSGEQYF.

This chain joins TRBV7-3 and TRBJ2-2; D not certain. Germline V gene lookup returns CDR1 SGHTA and CDR2 FQGTGA. V was cut by 5 bases and J by 2 bases, with 15 bases left in between. This CDR3 is 16 amino acids long. The DNA of the CDR3 is TGTGCCAGCAGCCGGATCGGAGACACCAACACCGGGGAGCTGTTTTTT. This encodes CASSRIGDTNTGELFF.

The CDR3 DNA is TGTGCCAGCAGCAGAGTAACGGGCCGCCGGGAGACCCAGTACTTC. This translates into CASSRVTGRRETQYF. The rearrangement joins TRBV14 to TRBJ2-5, with D unclear. The CDR3 length is 15 residues. V gave up 5 bases and J gave up 5 bases, with 18 bases separating them. In germline, CDR1 is SGHDN, CDR2 FVKESK.

A word on this clone: One junction end does not reproduce the germline sequence, and a read error may be involved. This chain joins TRBV11-3 and TRBJ2-2, with 10 bases aligning to TRBD1. There are 16 residues in the CDR3. The germline V gene has CDR1 SGHNT and CDR2 YENEEA. CDR3 sequence (DNA): TGTGCCAGCAGCCTAGAGGGACAGGGGAGATCCGGGGAGCTGTTTTTT. This translates into CASSLEGQGRSGELFF.

The chain uses TRBV4-2 and TRBJ2-7; D not certain. This CDR3 region has 14 residues. V was shortened by 0 bases and J by 7 bases, with 13 bases between the two germline ends. The germline V gene encodes CDR1 LGHNA and CDR2 YNFKEQ. In DNA, the CDR3 is TGTGCCAGCAGCCAAGATACCGCCGGCCCAGAGCAGTACTTC. As protein: CASSQDTAGPEQYF.

This clone showed up just once. J is TRBJ1-1 and V is TRBV4-3; D not certain. Trimming shortened V by 1 base and J by 4 bases, and 13 bases separated the two germline ends. The CDR3 covers 15 residues. Germline V gives CDR1 LGHNA, CDR2 YSLEER. The CDR3 sequence is CASSQVLADGTEAFF. The CDR3 DNA follows: TGCGCCAGCAGCCAAGTGCTCGCAGATGGCACTGAAGCTTTCTTT.

This sequence joins TRBV7-9 and TRBJ1-2; D not resolved. V dropped 4 bases and J dropped 6 bases, with 15 bases sitting between them. Germline V gives CDR1 SEHNR, CDR2 FQNEAQ (reference sequence). This CDR3 is built from 14 residues. CDR3 coding DNA: TGTGCCAGCAGCTCCACAGTGGGCGAGAATGGCTACACCTTC. This gives the protein CASSSTVGENGYTF.

CDR3 in DNA: TGCAGCGACCCTAATTACAGGACAGGGGCCTACGAGCAGTACTTC. Translated, it gives CSDPNYRTGAYEQYF. The chain employs TRBV29-1 and TRBJ2-7, with TRBD1 matching over 9 bases. Looked up from germline, CDR1 is SQVTM and CDR2 is ANQGSEA. CDR3 size: 15 residues. V lost 7 bases to trimming and J lost 2 bases; unmatched junction nucleotides: 12.

This clone turned up a few times. Here the CDR3 DNA reads TGTGCCAGCAGTGAATACAGCCGGACAGGGGGCGGCTACACCTTC. Amino acids: CASSEYSRTGGGYTF. This sequence joins TRBV25-1 and TRBJ1-2; TRBD1 matches 11 bases. The CDR3 extends over 15 amino acids. Per the germline V gene, CDR1 is MGHDK and CDR2 is SYGVNS. V lost 0 bases, J lost 8 bases, and 5 bases stayed unmatched.

The rearrangement joins TRBV6-5 to TRBJ1-1; D is uncertain. V dropped 7 bases and J dropped 3 bases, with 18 bases sitting between them. The CDR3 spans 15 residues. CDR1 and CDR2 (germline): MNHEY, SVGAGI. The CDR3 reads CASKGARGGHTEAFF. Written as DNA, the CDR3 is TGTGCCAGCAAAGGCGCACGGGGAGGACACACTGAAGCTTTCTTT.

The chain links TRBV5-6 to TRBJ1-1; D gene ambiguous. This CDR3 has 13 amino acids. Germline CDR1 is SGHDT and CDR2 is YYEEEE. V lost 7 bases to trimming and J lost 2 bases, with 12 bases between them. The CDR3 here is CASGLRPNTEAFF. CDR3 DNA sequence: TGTGCCAGCGGGCTCCGACCCAACACTGAAGCTTTCTTT.

This chain joins TRBV20-1 and TRBJ1-4; 7 bases fit TRBD1. The CDR3 spans 11 residues. J was trimmed by 10 bases and V by 8 bases; bases with no gene match: 7. Germline V gene data show CDR1 as DFQATT and CDR2 as SNEGSKA (reference sequence). CDR3 sequence: CSMRTGGKLFF. The DNA of the CDR3 is TGCAGTATGAGGACAGGCGGAAAACTGTTTTTT.

The gene calls are TRBV4-1 and TRBJ1-3, with 8 bases fitting TRBD1. The CDR3 is made up of 13 amino acids. Losses at the gene ends were 9 bases for V and 4 bases for J; bases not matched to a gene: 5. Per the germline V gene, CDR1 is MGHRA and CDR2 is YSYEKL. CDR3 nucleotide sequence: TGCGCCAGTGCGGACAGGGCAGGAAACACCATATATTTT. Translating it yields CASADRAGNTIYF.

The table lists this clone with a count of one. This chain links TRBV2 with TRBJ2-6; D remains unclear. Trimming shortened V by 8 bases and J by 0 bases, and 8 bases separated the two germline ends. This CDR3 comprises 14 residues. CDR1 and CDR2 (germline): SNHLY, FYNNEI. CDR3 nucleotide sequence: TGTGCCAGCGGGGTGGACTCTGGGGCCAACGTCCTGACTTTC. It specifies CASGVDSGANVLTF. Variable domain in full (rest from reference TRBV2 and TRBJ2-6): EPEVTQTPSHQVTQMGQEVILRCVPISNHLYFYWYRQILGQKVEFLVSFYNNEISEKSEIFDDQFSVERPDGSNFTLKIRSTKLEDSAMYFCASGVDSGANVLTFGAGSRLTVL.

The chain joins TRBV28 to TRBJ1-4; D is unresolved. This CDR3 spans 15 amino acids. The V gene's germline CDR1 is MDHEN and CDR2 SYDVKM. V lost 5 bases to trimming and J lost 8 bases, with 18 bases between them. For the CDR3, the DNA is TGTGCCAGCAGTGCCCCCGGGTCTTCTCTCGAAAAACTGTTTTTT. This sequence encodes CASSAPGSSLEKLFF.

The CDR3 DNA follows: TGCGCCAGCAGCTTGGACGGGATGGCTGAAGCTTTCTTT. Translated, it gives CASSLDGMAEAFF. The chain is built from TRBV5-1 and TRBJ1-1, with no clear D. Trimming shortened V by 0 bases and J by 6 bases, and 9 bases separated the two germline ends. The CDR3 is 13 residues long. CDR1 is SGHRS, CDR2 YFSETQ, per germline.

J is TRBJ2-7 and V is TRBV12-2; the table's D call of TRBD1 was not tested on the DNA. TRBV12-2 is an annotated pseudogene. This CDR3 has 14 amino acids. Here the CDR3 reads CASRWRTGTYEQYF. CDR3 DNA: TGTGCAAGTCGCTGGAGGACAGGCACCTACGAGCAGTACTTC.